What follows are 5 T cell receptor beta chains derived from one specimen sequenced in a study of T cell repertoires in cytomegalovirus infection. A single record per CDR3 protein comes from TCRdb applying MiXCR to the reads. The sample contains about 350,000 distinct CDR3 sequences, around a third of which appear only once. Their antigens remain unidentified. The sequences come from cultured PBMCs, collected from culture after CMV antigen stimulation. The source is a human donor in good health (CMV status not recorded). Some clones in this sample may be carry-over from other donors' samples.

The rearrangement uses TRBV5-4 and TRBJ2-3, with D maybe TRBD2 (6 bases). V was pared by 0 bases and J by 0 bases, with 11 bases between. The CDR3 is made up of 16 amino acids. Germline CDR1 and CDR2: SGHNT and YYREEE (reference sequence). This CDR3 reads CASSLVLAPSTDTQYF. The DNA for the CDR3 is TGTGCCAGCAGCTTGGTACTAGCACCCAGCACAGATACGCAGTATTTT.

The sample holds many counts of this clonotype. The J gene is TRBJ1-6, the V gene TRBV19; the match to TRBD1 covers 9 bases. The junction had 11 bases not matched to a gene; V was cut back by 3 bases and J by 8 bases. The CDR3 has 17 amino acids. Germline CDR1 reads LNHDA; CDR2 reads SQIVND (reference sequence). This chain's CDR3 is CASSIRKTGTGYSPLHF. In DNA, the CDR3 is TGTGCCAGTAGTATCAGGAAGACCGGGACAGGGTATTCACCCCTCCACTTT.

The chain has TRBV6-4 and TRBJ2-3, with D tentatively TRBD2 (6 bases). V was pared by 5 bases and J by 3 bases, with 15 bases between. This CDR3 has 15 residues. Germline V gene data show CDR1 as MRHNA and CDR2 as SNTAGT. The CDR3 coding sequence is TGTGCCAGCAGTCCTCTAGGAGGGGAGACAGATACGCAGTATTTT. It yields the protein CASSPLGGETDTQYF.

CDR3 protein: CASSQEALRGSATNEKLFF. The CDR3, as DNA: TGTGCCAGCAGCCAAGAAGCCTTACGGGGGTCAGCAACTAATGAAAAACTGTTTTTT. The chain carries TRBV4-2 and TRBJ1-4, with D maybe TRBD1 (5 bases). The V end was cut by 0 bases, the J end by 0 bases, with 17 bases between. The CDR3 extends over 19 amino acids. Germline V gene data show CDR1 as LGHNA and CDR2 as YNFKEQ.

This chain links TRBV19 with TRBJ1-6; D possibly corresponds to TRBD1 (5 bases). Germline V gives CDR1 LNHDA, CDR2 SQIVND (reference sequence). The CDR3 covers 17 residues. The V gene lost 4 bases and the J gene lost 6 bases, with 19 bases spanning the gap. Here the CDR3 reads CASSTNRQSTSNSPLHF. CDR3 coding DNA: TGTGCCAGTAGTACCAACCGACAGAGTACTTCTAATTCACCCCTCCACTTT.